This TCR beta chain was sequenced during a study of blood T cell repertoires in COVID-19. About the research overall: Sample material is recorded as cDNA or gDNA derived from T cells, B-cell-depleted T cells, or PBMCs.

The V gene lost 3 bases and the J gene lost 2 bases, with 7 bases spanning the gap. CDR1 and CDR2 (germline): MNHNS, SASEGT. This CDR3 spans 13 amino acids. Only in-frame clones appear in the TCRdb table, and some are missing; sequencing was by immunoSEQ multiplex PCR. The repertoire holds hundreds of thousands of clones, with 65% to 90% as singletons. Sequenced material: peripheral blood. The receptor was isolated from a human donor in a cohort sampled during active COVID-19. The chain has TRBV6-1 and TRBJ1-2; D is unclear. The CDR3, as DNA: TGTGCCAGCAGTGACCCCGTGAACTATGGCTACACCTTC. Its translation is CASSDPVNYGYTF.